The 17 T cell receptor beta chains presented below share a single source sample, sequenced in a study of T cell repertoires in cytomegalovirus infection. Antigen specificity for these receptors is unknown. In TCRdb, the reads were re-called with MiXCR into one record per CDR3 protein. The sample includes about 830,000 distinct CDR3 sequences, 30% to 35% of them seen just once. The sequencing used cultured CD8+ T cells from PBMCs, collected from culture after CMV antigen stimulation. The receptors stem from a human donor in good health (CMV status not recorded). Some clones in this sample may be carry-over from other donors' samples.

About this clonotype itself: This may arise from a read error, as a much more abundant clone is one base away. The chain has TRBV7-2 and TRBJ2-2, with D possibly being TRBD2 (6 bases). This CDR3 has 13 residues. Germline CDR1 and CDR2: SGHTA and FQGNSA. The CDR3 loop is CASSLVDLRELLF. In nucleotides, the CDR3 is TGTGCCAGCAGCTTAGTCGACCTCCGGGAGCTGTTGTTT.

This clonotype was seen at least ten times. The chain uses TRBV7-2 and TRBJ2-7; 7 bases fit TRBD2. The V gene's germline CDR1 is SGHTA and CDR2 FQGNSA. J gave up 6 bases and V 2 bases, and 1 base lay outside the gene matches. This CDR3 is built from 12 residues. The chain's CDR3 is CASSLTGGEQYV. The DNA for the CDR3 is TGTGCCAGCAGCTTAACGGGGGGCGAGCAGTACGTC.

V is TRBV5-1 and J is TRBJ1-4; 7 nucleotides agree with TRBD1. This CDR3 spans 16 amino acids. V was pared by 4 bases and J by 1 base, with 7 bases of the junction left unmatched. The germline V gene has CDR1 SGHRS and CDR2 YFSETQ. The CDR3 region is CASSIRQGVTNEKLFF. The CDR3 nucleotides read TGCGCCAGCAGCATTCGACAGGGAGTAACTAATGAAAAACTGTTTTTT.

V is TRBV5-5 and J is TRBJ2-5, with 12 bases that match TRBD2. The CDR3 is 16 residues long. Germline V gives CDR1 SGHKS, CDR2 YYEKEE (reference sequence). The junction had 6 bases not matched to a gene; V was cut back by 1 base and J by 5 bases. Here the CDR3 DNA reads TGTGCCAGCAGCTTGTTGCCTAGCGGGGGGGCTGAGACCCAGTACTTC. Translation gives CASSLLPSGGAETQYF.

The chain has TRBV7-9 and TRBJ2-5, with a possible D match to TRBD2 (5 bases). The CDR3 is 16 residues long. CDR1 is SEHNR and CDR2 is FQNEAQ in the germline V gene (reference sequence). V gave up 2 bases and J gave up 3 bases, with 16 bases separating them. Here the CDR3 reads CASSLKTGVREETQYF. CDR3 nucleotides: TGTGCCAGCAGCTTAAAGACCGGGGTCCGGGAAGAGACCCAGTACTTC.

This clonotype was counted between two and nine times. The chain joins TRBV7-6 to TRBJ1-2; possible D gene TRBD1, 6 bases. V lost 7 bases, J lost 8 bases, and 17 bases lay in between. Germline values: CDR1 SGHVS, CDR2 FNYEAQ. The CDR3 is 13 amino acids. CDR3 nucleotide sequence: TGTGCCAGCAACCCCGACTCCAGGGGCGGCTACACCTTC. Translating it yields CASNPDSRGGYTF.

The chain employs TRBV6-1 and TRBJ2-7; no firm D call. From germline, CDR1 is MNHNS and CDR2 SASEGT. The CDR3 loop spans 15 amino acids. V was cut by 4 bases and J by 2 bases, with 15 bases left in between. CDR3: CASSVRDLIPYEQYF. CDR3 nucleotide sequence: TGTGCCAGCAGTGTTCGAGACCTCATCCCCTACGAGCAGTACTTC.

This clonotype was recorded a few times. The chain employs TRBV7-9 and TRBJ2-7; maybe TRBD1 (5 bases). Germline V CDR1 and CDR2: SEHNR, FQNEAQ (reference sequence). CDR3 length equals 14 residues. Trimming cost V 4 bases and J 3 bases, with 13 bases left between them. The CDR3 protein is CASSSTDSDYEQYV. The DNA for the CDR3 is TGTGCCAGCAGCTCAACCGACAGCGACTACGAGCAGTACGTC.

The CDR3 loop reads CAILRDNNEQFF. CDR3 DNA: TGTGCCATCCTCCGGGACAACAATGAGCAGTTCTTC. The V call is TRBV2, the J call TRBJ2-1, with a tentative D call TRBD1 (6 bases). The V gene lost 10 bases and the J gene lost 5 bases, with 12 bases spanning the gap. Per germline, CDR1 SNHLY and CDR2 FYNNEI. The CDR3 spans 12 residues. Variable domain in full (rest from reference TRBV2 and TRBJ2-1): EPEVTQTPSHQVTQMGQEVILRCVPISNHLYFYWYRQILGQKVEFLVSFYNNEISEKSEIFDDQFSVERPDGSNFTLKIRSTKLEDSAMYFCAILRDNNEQFFGPGTRLTVL.

This chain uses TRBV29-1 with TRBJ2-7; 7 bases match TRBD1. Trimming cost V 2 bases and J 2 bases; bases outside gene matches: 12. Germline assignment: CDR1 SQVTM and CDR2 ANQGSEA. The CDR3 loop spans 16 amino acids. The CDR3 spells CSVENSRGLSTYEQYF. CDR3 sequence (DNA): TGCAGCGTTGAAAATTCGAGGGGGCTCTCGACCTACGAGCAGTACTTC.

Only a few counts were recorded for this clonotype. The chain employs TRBV28 and TRBJ2-3; TRBD1 agrees at 9 bases. In germline, CDR1 is MDHEN, CDR2 SYDVKM. The CDR3 totals 16 residues. With V trimmed by 6 bases and J by 1 base, 8 bases remained unmatched. CDR3 nucleotide sequence: TGTGCCAGCAGCTCTACAGGGGGCGCTGGCACAGATACGCAGTATTTT. This gives the protein CASSSTGGAGTDTQYF. Combining the CDR3 with reference TRBV28 and TRBJ2-3 gives the whole variable domain DVKVTQSSRYLVKRTGEKVFLECVQDMDHENMFWYRQDPGLGLRLIYFSYDVKMKEKGDIPEGYSVSREKKERFSLILESASTNQTSMYLCASSSTGGAGTDTQYFGPGTRLTVL.

The genes are TRBV6-5 and TRBJ2-2; D unresolved. Germline V gene sequence: CDR1 MNHEY, CDR2 SVGAGI. The CDR3 runs 19 residues. The V gene lost 0 bases and the J gene lost 1 base, with 18 bases spanning the gap. Here the CDR3 reads CASSYSDPGTVLNTGELFF. CDR3 bases: TGTGCCAGCAGTTACTCAGACCCCGGCACCGTCCTGAACACCGGGGAGCTGTTTTTT.

The CDR3 bases are TGTGCCAGCAGTTTCCTGGACAGTTGGGGTCGGGACATTCAGTACTTC. The encoded protein is CASSFLDSWGRDIQYF. V and J are TRBV12-3 or TRBV12-4 and TRBJ2-4; D possibly corresponds to TRBD1 (6 bases). The CDR3 covers 16 residues. V was trimmed by 3 bases and J by 8 bases, leaving 20 bases between them.

This clonotype was seen more than once but under ten times. The chain recombines TRBV7-9 with TRBJ2-3; D tentatively fits TRBD1 or TRBD2 (5 bases each). The CDR3 runs to 18 residues. CDR1 SEHNR and CDR2 FQNEAQ come from the germline V gene (reference sequence). Trimming pared 0 bases from V and 0 bases from J, leaving 16 bases between. DNA of the CDR3: TGTGCCAGCAGCTTAGCCAGTGTAGGGGAGCCTAGCACAGATACGCAGTATTTT. Its translation is CASSLASVGEPSTDTQYF.

A few counts support this clonotype. The chain carries TRBV6-5 and TRBJ2-5; 10 bases match TRBD2. J lost 0 bases, V lost 2 bases, and 6 bases had no gene match. Germline CDR1 MNHEY, CDR2 SVGAGI. The CDR3 consists of 17 residues. The CDR3 reads CASSYLKTSGYQETQYF. Here the CDR3 DNA reads TGTGCCAGCAGTTACCTTAAGACTAGCGGGTACCAAGAGACCCAGTACTTC.

This clonotype was recorded at least ten times. V is TRBV7-2 and J is TRBJ1-5; D unclear. V was pared by 4 bases and J by 9 bases, with 7 bases between. The germline V gene encodes CDR1 SGHTA and CDR2 FQGNSA. The length of the CDR3 is 11 residues. The CDR3 sequence: CASSSPMPQHF. DNA of the CDR3: TGTGCCAGCAGCTCTCCGATGCCCCAGCATTTT.

The chain is built from TRBV4-3 and TRBJ2-2; no firm D call. The CDR3 has 15 amino acids. Trimming took 0 bases from V and 4 from J, leaving 9 bases between them. The germline CDR1 and CDR2 sequences are LGHNA and YSLEER. CDR3 coding DNA: TGCGCCAGCAGCCAAGAAAGTTTAATCACCGGGGAGCTGTTTTTT. Its protein product is CASSQESLITGELFF.